The clone carrying this T cell receptor (beta chain) has only a few counts. The antigen remains unidentified. A second about 7 to 11 cycle PCR used barcoded and J-beta primers. TCRdb processed the 5' RACE reads anew with MiXCR; each CDR3 protein has one entry. Here the sample spans some 760,000 distinct CDR3 sequences, approximately 25% being singletons. These data are taken from a study of blood T cells in healthy people across ages. Findings of the study overall: The fall in TCR beta diversity per million T cells was roughly linear with age. Because sorting was not performed, PBMCs prevented conclusive naive versus antigen-experienced comparison.

The CDR3 runs 15 residues. Per germline, CDR1 MDHEN and CDR2 SYDVKM. These data also featured in a second study, about T cells of mothers and their children.

The sequenced sample was blood. The chain recombines TRBV28 with TRBJ2-5, with TRBD2 matching 8 bases. TRBJ2-1 explains the end of the DNA better; the J call may be wrong. This sequence was found in a boy between 10 and 17 years old in good health. CDR3 bases: TGTGCCAGCAGGAATCCTGCGGGGGGCCGTAATGAGCAGTTCTTC. Its translation: CASRNPAGGRNEQFF.